The 32 T cell receptor beta chains listed next were all sequenced from one sample in a study of OX40 agonist ivuxolimab in advanced cancers. Profiled with immunoSEQ multiplex PCR; TCRdb holds only in-frame clones, not every one. The table shows around 77,000 clones, with just under 80% occurring only once. Material: CD4+ or CD8+ T cells sorted from blood, obtained in a trial of the OX40 agonist ivuxolimab. These receptors all come from an adult with an advanced solid tumor such as melanoma, head and neck, liver or kidney cancer.

The chain links TRBV5-5 to TRBJ2-3; D gene unclear. This CDR3 is 14 amino acids long. Germline V gene lookup returns CDR1 SGHKS and CDR2 YYEKEE (reference sequence). The V and J ends lost 4 bases and 2 bases respectively, with 11 bases between them. Here the CDR3 DNA reads TGTGCCAGCAGCCTCGTTGGGTCCACAGATACGCAGTATTTT. It codes for CASSLVGSTDTQYF.

Here the CDR3 reads CASSPGLDQGTQYF. For the CDR3, the DNA is TGTGCCAGCAGCCCTGGACTAGATCAGGGGACCCAGTACTTC. The chain is built from TRBV7-9 and TRBJ2-5; the match to TRBD2 covers 7 bases. J lost 7 bases, V lost 5 bases, and 10 bases had no gene match. Per germline, CDR1 SEHNR and CDR2 FQNEAQ (reference sequence). The CDR3 sequence is 14 residues long.

The chain combines TRBV5-1 with TRBJ2-1, with unresolved D. The CDR3 is made up of 15 amino acids. V was pared by 0 bases and J by 6 bases, with 13 bases between. The germline V gene encodes CDR1 SGHRS and CDR2 YFSETQ. CDR3 sequence reads: CASSLDRPGLNEQFF. In nucleotides, the CDR3 is TGCGCCAGCAGCTTGGATAGGCCAGGTCTCAATGAGCAGTTCTTC. Filled out from reference TRBV5-1 and TRBJ2-1, the complete variable domain reads KAGVTQTPRYLIKTRGQQVTLSCSPISGHRSVSWYQQTPGQGLQFLFEYFSETQRNKGNFPGRFSGRQFSNSRSEMNVSTLELGDSALYLCASSLDRPGLNEQFFGPGTRLTVL.

This clone was counted a few times. Relative to the germline gene, one junction end is altered; a read error may explain this. The chain uses TRBV11-2 and TRBJ1-5; D unresolved. CDR3 size: 14 residues. CDR1 and CDR2 (germline): SGHAT, FQNNGV. CDR3 loop: CASSVDNYNQPQHF. The DNA of the CDR3 is TGTGCCAGCAGCGTAGACAATTACAATCAGCCCCAGCATTTT. The complete variable domain, with remaining parts taken from reference TRBV11-2 and TRBJ1-5, reads EAGVAQSPRYKIIEKRQSVAFWCNPISGHATLYWYQQILGQGPKLLIQFQNNGVVDDSQLPKDRFSAERLKGVDSTLKIQPAKLEDSAVYLCASSVDNYNQPQHFGDGTRLSIL.

V usage is TRBV5-1 and J usage is TRBJ2-1; a weak D match, TRBD2 (5 bases). V lost 0 bases to trimming and J lost 3 bases, with 16 bases between them. The CDR3 runs to 17 residues. The germline CDR1 and CDR2 sequences are SGHRS and YFSETQ. This CDR3 is CASSLDRGKKSYNEQFF. CDR3 nucleotide sequence: TGCGCCAGCAGCTTGGATCGGGGTAAAAAGAGCTACAATGAGCAGTTCTTC.

The gene calls are TRBV7-9 and TRBJ1-1; D is uncertain. CDR1 and CDR2 (germline): SEHNR, FQNEAQ (reference sequence). V was pared by 0 bases and J by 4 bases, with 9 bases between. The length of the CDR3 is 14 residues. For the CDR3, the DNA is TGTGCCAGCAGCTTAGCGGCGGGCAGCACTGAAGCTTTCTTT. Protein: CASSLAAGSTEAFF.

V gene TRBV28 combines with J gene TRBJ2-6; D gene ambiguous. The germline V gene encodes CDR1 MDHEN and CDR2 SYDVKM. Between the trimmed V and J ends, which lost 6 bases and 2 bases, there was a span of 11 bases. The length of the CDR3 is 15 residues. CDR3 loop: CASRSPSAGANVLTF. Here the CDR3 DNA reads TGTGCCAGCAGGTCACCTTCGGCTGGGGCCAACGTCCTGACTTTC.

The gene calls are TRBV2 and TRBJ2-1; possibly TRBD2 for D (6 bases). In germline, CDR1 is SNHLY, CDR2 FYNNEI. This CDR3 comprises 15 residues. The germline V and J ends were trimmed by 5 bases and 3 bases, with 14 bases remaining between them. The CDR3 protein is CASSPGTSLYNEQFF. The CDR3 DNA sequence: TGTGCCAGCAGTCCCGGGACTTCACTCTACAATGAGCAGTTCTTC.

V and J are TRBV10-1 and TRBJ2-5; 11 positions match TRBD2. The germline gives CDR1 WNHNN, CDR2 SYGVQD (reference sequence). The trim removed 2 bases at V and 5 bases at J, leaving 4 bases unmatched. The CDR3 has 15 residues. The CDR3 DNA reads TGCGCCAGCAGTGAGACTAGCGGGAGCCGGGAGACCCAGTACTTC. Its translation: CASSETSGSRETQYF.

This clone was observed once. This chain uses TRBV7-9 with TRBJ1-3, with 7 bases aligning to TRBD1. The CDR3 spans 18 residues. CDR1 and CDR2 from the germline V gene are SEHNR and FQNEAQ (reference sequence). The V gene end was trimmed by 5 bases and the J gene end by 0 bases; junction bases not matched to a gene: 13. The CDR3 here is CASSQRPGTESSGNTIYF. DNA of the CDR3: TGTGCCAGCAGCCAAAGGCCCGGGACAGAAAGCTCTGGAAACACCATATATTTT.

The chain joins TRBV19 to TRBJ2-3, with TRBD1 matching 8 bases. The CDR3 has 15 amino acids. V gave up 8 bases and J gave up 6 bases; unmatched junction bases: 13. Germline-derived CDR1 and CDR2 are LNHDA and SQIVND (reference sequence). This CDR3 is CASGQGAGGGDTQYF. The CDR3 DNA reads as TGTGCCAGTGGACAGGGAGCCGGAGGAGGCGATACGCAGTATTTT.

The chain links TRBV5-1 to TRBJ1-6; 7 bases agree with TRBD1. The CDR3 totals 15 residues. Trimming took 0 bases from V and 9 from J; bases not matched to a gene: 6. Germline lookup yields CDR1 SGHRS and CDR2 YFSETQ. The CDR3 region is CASSLESGGGSPLHF. As DNA, the CDR3 is TGCGCCAGCAGCTTGGAGTCAGGGGGTGGTTCACCCCTCCACTTT.

For this clone: Sequence at one end of the junction differs from germline and may be a read error. The chain carries TRBV6-5 and TRBJ1-2; possibly TRBD1 for D (6 bases). This CDR3 is 14 amino acids long. Germline V gene data show CDR1 as MNHEY and CDR2 as SVGAGI. The CDR3 region has the DNA TGTGCCAGCAGTAAACAGGGCCTCGTTCCTGCCCCATTTTTC. Its translation: CASSKQGLVPAPFF.

The J gene is TRBJ1-2, the V gene TRBV6-6, with D perhaps matching TRBD1 (5 bases). CDR3 size: 12 residues. Germline values: CDR1 MNHNY, CDR2 SVGAGI (reference sequence). The V end lost 5 bases, the J end lost 3 bases, and 7 bases lay between the germline ends. This chain's CDR3 is CASSQQDYGYTF. CDR3 in DNA: TGTGCCAGCAGTCAACAGGACTATGGCTACACCTTC.

J is TRBJ2-1 and V is TRBV2, with D hard to call. The germline V gene encodes CDR1 SNHLY and CDR2 FYNNEI. The V end was cut by 7 bases, the J end by 2 bases, with 9 bases between. The CDR3 totals 13 residues. The CDR3 DNA reads as TGTGCCAGCAACCCACAACCCTACAATGAGCAGTTCTTC. Translation: CASNPQPYNEQFF.

This sequence joins TRBV27 and TRBJ2-6, with unresolved D. V lost 5 bases to trimming and J lost 7 bases, with 9 bases between them. The CDR3 totals 13 residues. CDR1 is MNHEY, CDR2 SMNVEV, per germline (reference sequence). CDR3 in amino acids: CASSPSLANVLTF. DNA for the CDR3: TGTGCCAGCAGTCCATCGTTAGCCAACGTCCTGACTTTC.

The chain has TRBV5-1 and TRBJ2-1, with D unclear. The germline V and J ends were trimmed by 1 base and 6 bases, with 20 bases remaining between them. This CDR3 spans 17 amino acids. Germline CDR1 SGHRS, CDR2 YFSETQ. The CDR3 coding sequence is TGCGCCAGCAGCTTGCAGGCCGACCCAAACGGGCCCAATGAGCAGTTCTTC. Amino acids: CASSLQADPNGPNEQFF.

In this sample, this clone turned up a few times. This chain uses TRBV29-1 with TRBJ2-1, with 7 bases matching TRBD2. The V and J ends lost 3 bases and 10 bases, in that order; junction bases with no gene match: 9. Germline CDR1 SQVTM, CDR2 ANQGSEA. CDR3 length: 13 residues. CDR3 protein: CSVDRDYPREQFF. CDR3 coding DNA: TGCAGCGTTGATAGGGACTACCCCCGGGAGCAGTTCTTC.

The chain couples TRBV4-1 to TRBJ2-1; 12 positions agree with TRBD2. J was trimmed by 7 bases and V by 4 bases; bases with no gene match: 17. CDR3 size: 19 residues. Germline CDR1 MGHRA, CDR2 YSYEKL. CDR3 protein: CASSPSPARLAGVGNEQFF. In DNA, the CDR3 is TGCGCCAGCAGCCCCTCCCCTGCCCGACTAGCGGGAGTTGGGAATGAGCAGTTCTTC.

V and J are TRBV29-1 and TRBJ2-1; TRBD1 matches 7 bases. The J segment lost 6 bases and the V segment lost 2 bases, leaving 13 bases of the junction unmatched. CDR3 length: 16 amino acids. CDR1 and CDR2 from the germline V gene are SQVTM and ANQGSEA. The CDR3 loop reads CSVEPPQGVSGNEQFF. In nucleotides, the CDR3 is TGCAGCGTTGAACCACCCCAGGGGGTATCGGGCAATGAGCAGTTCTTC.

The chain carries TRBV4-1 and TRBJ2-6; D remains unclear. This CDR3 contains 14 residues. The V and J ends lost 2 bases and 0 bases respectively, with 2 bases between them. The germline V gene has CDR1 MGHRA and CDR2 YSYEKL. Here the CDR3 DNA reads TGCGCCAGCAGCCAATCCTCTGGGGCCAACGTCCTGACTTTC. It yields the protein CASSQSSGANVLTF.

The chain joins TRBV11-3 to TRBJ2-1, with D possibly being TRBD1 (6 bases). Trimming cost V 6 bases and J 0 bases, with 15 bases left between them. The CDR3 covers 16 residues. The germline gives CDR1 SGHNT, CDR2 YENEEA. The CDR3 sequence is CASSRTLGGSYNEQFF. The DNA for the CDR3 is TGTGCCAGCAGTCGAACACTAGGGGGCTCCTACAATGAGCAGTTCTTC.

V and J are TRBV6-5 and TRBJ2-7, with a possible D match to TRBD1 (6 bases). The CDR3 loop spans 12 amino acids. From germline, CDR1 is MNHEY and CDR2 SVGAGI. V was pared by 5 bases and J by 5 bases, with 10 bases between. The CDR3 loop reads CASSRGGNEQYF. DNA for the CDR3: TGTGCCAGCAGTAGAGGGGGTAACGAGCAGTACTTC.

The chain joins TRBV7-2 to TRBJ2-1, with D unclear. This CDR3 has 13 amino acids. Deletions cut 5 bases from V and 8 bases from J, with 13 bases between. CDR1 and CDR2 from the germline V gene are SGHTA and FQGNSA. The CDR3 loop is CASSLPIGDEQFF. CDR3 bases: TGTGCCAGCAGCCTCCCAATCGGCGATGAGCAGTTCTTC.

This sequence joins TRBV2 and TRBJ1-6; D might be TRBD1 (6 bases). CDR1 is SNHLY and CDR2 is FYNNEI in the germline V gene. V lost 8 bases, J lost 10 bases, and 15 bases lay in between. The CDR3 runs 13 residues. The CDR3 loop reads CASGGDGGSPLHF. CDR3 bases: TGTGCCAGCGGTGGGGATGGGGGCTCACCCCTCCACTTT.

The count of this clone is one. The chain uses TRBV5-1 and TRBJ2-3; D call uncertain. Trimming shortened V by 0 bases and J by 0 bases, and 5 bases separated the two germline ends. Per germline, CDR1 SGHRS and CDR2 YFSETQ. The CDR3 totals 14 residues. The CDR3 spells CASSLGGSTDTQYF. As DNA, the CDR3 is TGCGCCAGCAGCTTGGGGGGTAGCACAGATACGCAGTATTTT.

The CDR3 here is CASSIAGDGIEEQYF. Written as DNA, the CDR3 is TGTGCCAGCAGCATTGCGGGGGACGGAATAGAAGAGCAGTACTTC. The chain links TRBV7-8 to TRBJ2-7, with TRBD2 matching over 7 bases. The germline V gene has CDR1 SGHVS and CDR2 FQNEAQ. The CDR3 length is 15 residues. V was pared by 5 bases and J by 7 bases, with 14 bases of the junction left unmatched.

The J gene is TRBJ1-1, the V gene TRBV5-1, with a tentative D call TRBD1 (5 bases). Looked up from germline, CDR1 is SGHRS and CDR2 is YFSETQ. With 4 bases removed from V and 0 bases from J, the gap between germline ends came to 13 bases. The CDR3 is 15 amino acids. The CDR3 here is CASSPTGGVNTEAFF. CDR3 nucleotides: TGCGCCAGCAGCCCCACGGGGGGAGTGAACACTGAAGCTTTCTTT.

The chain combines TRBV4-2 with TRBJ1-1; no clear D. Trimming shortened V by 8 bases and J by 6 bases, and 10 bases separated the two germline ends. This CDR3 contains 11 residues. Per germline, CDR1 LGHNA and CDR2 YNFKEQ. The CDR3: CASGRRAEAFF. The CDR3 bases are TGTGCCAGCGGACGGAGAGCTGAAGCTTTCTTT.

The rearrangement links TRBV5-8 to TRBJ1-2, with D possibly TRBD1 on 5 matching bases. Trimming shortened V by 4 bases and J by 8 bases, and 18 bases separated the two germline ends. CDR1 is SGHTS and CDR2 is YDEGEE in the germline V gene. The CDR3 contains 14 residues. Here the CDR3 reads CASSPDQGRGGYTF. The CDR3 DNA sequence: TGTGCCAGCAGCCCTGACCAGGGACGGGGGGGCTACACCTTC.

The gene calls are TRBV6-1 and TRBJ2-5; D unresolved. This CDR3 region has 13 residues. Trimming removed 10 bases at V and 1 base at J, with 13 bases between. From germline, CDR1 is MNHNS and CDR2 SASEGT. CDR3 region: CATKHLPQETQYF. As DNA, the CDR3 is TGTGCCACGAAACATCTACCCCAAGAGACCCAGTACTTC.

The gene calls are TRBV4-1 and TRBJ2-2; 8 nucleotides agree with TRBD1. Germline V gene sequence: CDR1 MGHRA, CDR2 YSYEKL. This CDR3 region has 16 residues. V lost 10 bases and J lost 3; bases outside the gene matches: 13. The CDR3 DNA reads as TGCGCCAACAGGGTCGACAGGGGTTCATACACCGGGGAGCTGTTTTTT. It specifies CANRVDRGSYTGELFF.